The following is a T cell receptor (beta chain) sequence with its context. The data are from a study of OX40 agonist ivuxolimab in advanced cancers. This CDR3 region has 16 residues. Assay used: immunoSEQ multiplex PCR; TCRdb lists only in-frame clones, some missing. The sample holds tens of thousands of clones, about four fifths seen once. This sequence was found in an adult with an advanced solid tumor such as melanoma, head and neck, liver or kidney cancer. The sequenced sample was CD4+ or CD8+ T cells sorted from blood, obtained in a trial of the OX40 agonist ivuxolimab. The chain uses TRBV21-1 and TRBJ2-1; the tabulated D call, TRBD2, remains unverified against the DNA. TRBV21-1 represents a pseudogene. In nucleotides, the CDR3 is TGTGCCAGCAGGTTTAGGCCGGGAAGCTCCTACAATGAGCAGTTCTTC. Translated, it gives CASRFRPGSSYNEQFF.